This T cell receptor (beta chain) originates from a study of cytomegalovirus exposure and HLA in healthy donors (TCRdb year 2017). About the full investigation: An earlier analysis of about 560 of the donors reported 276 Gb of sequence data and 117 million unique TCR beta sequences obtained from 150 million to 200 million T cells. A separate validation cohort of roughly 110 different subjects was used in addition to the 666-subject first cohort. To predict cytomegalovirus infection status, the study combined high-throughput TCR immunosequencing, statistical association of individual TCRs with disease status, and machine learning. The study aimed to test whether signatures of past pathogen exposure could be identified by cataloging public T cell receptors. The study profiled the T cell repertoires of hundreds of subjects by immunosequencing and related them to cytomegalovirus serostatus. Donor age, sex, ethnicity and CMV serostatus were collected together with the repertoire data. In the later analysis, no new phenotypic data were used to find candidate immune exposures; instead, reliance was placed on TCR beta sequences and their occurrence across donors. About five DR-DQ haplotypes were treated as single units for association and clustering because of strong linkage in the cohort. Both class I and class II loci were covered by HLA typing, at four-digit resolution. A later analysis re-analyzed previously published TCR beta repertoires from several hundred donors and added high-resolution HLA genotyping to study TCR occurrence patterns. An earlier analysis of more than 450 of the donors used high-throughput TCR beta sequencing to judge whether each TCR beta V gene segment behaved as functional or pseudogenic. The number of donors typed differed by locus, with about 629-630 for A, B, C, DRB1 and DQB1, 522 for DQA1, approximately 570 for DPA1, and about 450 for DPB1. Roughly 300 gigabases of sequencing data and 70 million to 100 million unique TCR sequences were included in an early release covering around 650 HLA-typed donors. On average, roughly 250,000 unique TCR beta nucleotide sequences were sequenced per donor among some 420 genotyped donors of the cohort, with roughly 18% of those sequences being non-productive. A later genetic analysis took genome-wide SNP genotypes for about 65% of the 666 donors and used that subset as a discovery cohort. Of the 300 to 500 genotyped donors, approximately 80% were placed in the genetic ancestry cluster associated with self-reported Caucasian donors. Every discovery cohort repertoire had been produced on one sequencing platform.

As regards this clone: Its antigen remains unidentified. No base quality values were provided; no much bigger clone lies one nucleotide off.

Library preparation used the immunoSEQ multiplex PCR assay. The multiplex PCR relied on a mix of 60 forward primers for TCR Vbeta segments and 13 reverse primers for TCR Jbeta segments. The CDR3 region of rearranged TCR beta genes was amplified from genomic DNA by a multiplex PCR assay. On the Illumina HiSeq System, the amplified TCR beta libraries were sequenced as 87-base-pair reads. The original pipeline was this. In a later analysis, around 80 million unique TCR beta chains were counted across the 650 to 750 repertoires, and roughly 9.9 million of these chains were shared by at least two donors. Raw reads were error-corrected and collapsed into unique sequences by a nearest-neighbor algorithm in which closely related sequences were merged to remove PCR and sequencing errors. V, D and J gene segments were assigned by aligning CDR3 sequences to IMGT reference sequences. For a sequence to be retained, at least a six-nucleotide match to both a V gene segment and a J gene segment was required. A rearrangement counted as productive if the CDR3 had no stop codons and remained in frame with V and J, and every other rearrangement counted as non-productive. CDR3 was defined by IMGT convention, running from the second conserved V-encoded cysteine to the conserved J-encoded phenylalanine. The earlier analysis of about 610 of the donors excluded any sequence lacking an unambiguous match to a single V gene segment. In an earlier analysis of a few hundred of the donors, V segments were called functional above 56.7% productive rearrangements and were called segregating when the between-donor standard deviation exceeded 5%. A statistical classification framework was built to diagnose cytomegalovirus status from the catalog of TCR beta chain sequences. A later analysis assigned V and J genes by comparing TCR nucleotide sequences with IMGT/GENE-DB human TR gene sequences. A later analysis assigned CDR3 sequences and most-parsimonious VDJ recombination scenarios with the TCRdist pipeline. In a later analysis, each TCR beta chain was defined by its CDR3 amino acid sequence together with its V-gene family, and reads lacking a unique V-gene family were excluded. In a later analysis, 450 to 600 highly shared, low-generation-probability nucleotide sequences were removed to address suspected cross-contamination and a sequencing artifact. In a later analysis, a clonal expansion index was calculated for each public chain from normalized within-repertoire ranks of inferred template counts. A later analysis computed generation probabilities with a VDJ recombination model fitted to out-of-frame rearrangements, and checked the results against IGoR. A later analysis scored TCR-TCR, TCR-HLA and TCR-CMV co-occurrence with hypergeometric tests, applying a repertoire-size bias correction to TCR pairs. False discovery rates were estimated in a later analysis by permuting HLA or CMV assignments 20 times. In a later analysis, co-occurring TCRs were grouped using DBSCAN, with TCRdist sequence similarity added in when clustering inside HLA-allele-positive subsets. Repertoires with fewer than 30,000 or more than 120,000 public chains, plus five repertoires with anomalous nucleotide sharing, were excluded from co-occurrence clustering. In TCRdb, the immuneACCESS table is reduced to in-frame sequences with V and J assigned. These tables do not hold every clone; where another copy was compared, an unresolved V gene accounts for under half, and the others remain unexplained. V, J and clone size are taken as reported in that table, and D and trimming were inferred from the DNA itself. The sample has over 120,000 clones on record, about 77% of them singletons. The top ten clonotypes cover roughly 3.8% of the sample.

Including cysteine and phenylalanine, the CDR3 has 15 amino acids. The entry retains the CDR3 DNA only, 45 bases that are in frame from base 1. CDR1 and CDR2 (SGHRS, YFSETQ) derive from the germline V gene. V is pared back by 6 bases and J by 3 bases, with 18 bases lying between the germline termini. General findings and caveats noted by the study authors: Because some donors lacked HLA typing at each locus, the association tests relied only on the typed subset. A later genetic analysis reported fewer N-insertions in productive TCRs among donors in an Asian-associated ancestry cluster than the roughly 700-donor mean. Compared with equally common non-associated chains, HLA-associated TCR beta chains in a later analysis were more clonally expanded and had lower generation probabilities. Strong co-occurrence of HLA alleles, especially DR and DQ, made assigning TCR associations to individual alleles difficult. Specific HLA alleles were associated with roughly 16,000 TCR beta sequences at a false discovery rate of 0.05 in a later analysis. Linkage disequilibrium might explain the correlated functional status among segregating V segments, but an unknown experimental factor could not be ruled out. Because the 87-base-pair reads could not distinguish some IMGT-functional V segments, including TRBV6-2 and TRBV6-3, those segments were excluded. In the study, approximately 150 TCR beta chains were listed as associated with cytomegalovirus. According to a later analysis, TCR association rates differed among HLA loci, with DRB1 alleles showing the most associated TCRs and HLA-C alleles showing the fewest. In both the original and validation cohorts, the classifier was reported to diagnose cytomegalovirus status with high specificity and sensitivity. In a later analysis, most CMV-associated TCR beta chains were found to appear HLA-restricted, with HLA associations seemingly driven largely by CMV exposure. The presence/absence analyses assumed that sequencing depth was roughly uniform across donors, and that assumption may not be true. In an earlier analysis of 587 of the donors, most TCR beta V segments appeared in productive rearrangements about 90% or about 30% of the time, broadly matching IMGT annotations. According to a later analysis, parvovirus B19, influenza, CMV and Epstein-Barr virus appeared linked to several top co-occurrence clusters. The cohort was sequenced for TCR beta chains only, and without alpha or paired-chain data the features that could be detected were limited. A further reported finding was that TCR beta sequences accurately predicted the HLA-A and HLA-B alleles for most subjects in the first cohort. Around 16 rarely observed V segments, including chromosome 9 orphons, were excluded from the earlier analysis of some 590 of the donors because counts were too low. In vitro tests confirmed that a few of the cytomegalovirus-associated TCR beta chains recognize cytomegalovirus antigens. For the cohort, immune exposure information was limited to CMV serostatus. A later genetic analysis associated a missense DCLRE1C variant with V-gene and J-gene trimming of TCR beta chains, and an independent cohort replicated the association. The authors suggested that the approach could potentially be generalized to other disease states and immunological phenotypes. Most TCR sequences were observed very rarely across donors, whereas some public TCRs were present in many individuals. A cluster of highly shared sequence variants was judged likely to represent a technical artifact of the sequencing pipeline.

The cohort was made up of roughly 670 healthy bone marrow donors. Cohort members were all nominally healthy when sampled, although unrecorded immune exposures were likely present. The donor tested CMV seronegative and was one of the 352 seronegative cohort members. Every donor gave a peripheral blood sample, and the peripheral blood mononuclear cells from that sample were used for TCR beta sequencing. Genomic DNA extraction from the blood cell samples was performed with the Qiagen DNeasy Blood Extraction Kit. Source material: PBMCs. The rearrangement joined TRBV5-1 to TRBJ2-5; D gene: possibly TRBD2, on 6 matching bases. This receptor was identified in a male donor in good health and CMV-seronegative. The DNA is as follows: TGCGCCAGCAACTCCCTCCGACTAGGAGAAGAGACCCAGTACTTC. Its amino acids are CASNSLRLGEETQYF.